The 23 T cell receptor beta chains below were found in one sample sequenced in a study of T cell repertoires in cytomegalovirus infection. Their recognized antigens are unknown. TCRdb itself ran the reads through MiXCR, one entry per CDR3 protein. The sample shows 650,000 to 900,000 distinct CDR3 sequences, under 35% of them seen only once. The source was cultured CD8+ T cells from PBMCs, collected from culture after CMV antigen stimulation. These receptors originate from a human donor in good health (CMV status not recorded). Some clones in this sample may be carry-over from other donors' samples.

This clonotype appeared many times. This chain joins TRBV5-4 and TRBJ2-3; 8 nucleotides agree with TRBD2. The CDR3 extends over 19 amino acids. V shed 0 bases and J 0 bases; nucleotides not matched to a gene: 12. CDR1 and CDR2 (germline): SGHNT, YYREEE (reference sequence). Here the CDR3 DNA reads TGTGCCAGCAGCTTGGGTCTTGCGGGGGGACCCTATAGCACAGATACGCAGTATTTT. It specifies CASSLGLAGGPYSTDTQYF.

J is TRBJ1-1 and V is TRBV12-5; 7 nucleotides match TRBD1. The ends lost 6 bases at V and 4 bases at J; junction bases unmatched: 11. CDR1 is LGHNT, CDR2 FRNRAP, per germline. CDR3 length: 15 amino acids. The CDR3 here is CASGTGRRAGTEAFF. The CDR3 DNA reads as TGTGCTAGTGGGACAGGGAGACGGGCGGGCACTGAAGCTTTCTTT.

This clonotype was seen only once. This rearrangement joins TRBV28 to TRBJ2-7, with unresolved D. Germline V lookup: CDR1 MDHEN, CDR2 SYDVKM. This CDR3 contains 14 residues. The V end lost 6 bases, the J end lost 0 bases, and 12 bases lay between the germline ends. DNA for the CDR3: TGTGCCAGCAGCCATACCCTCTCCTCCTACGAGCAGTACGTC. It translates to CASSHTLSSYEQYV.

This clonotype appeared many times. This chain joins TRBV7-9 and TRBJ2-3; D gene unclear. Germline CDR1 and CDR2: SEHNR and FQNEAQ (reference sequence). The CDR3 covers 10 residues. V was trimmed by 8 bases and J by 6 bases, leaving 6 bases between them. The CDR3 nucleotides read TGTGCCAGCGTAGCTGATACGCAGTATTTT. Protein product: CASVADTQYF.

This rearrangement joins TRBV7-9 to TRBJ2-4, with TRBD1 matching 10 bases. The germline CDR1 and CDR2 sequences are SEHNR and FQNEAQ (reference sequence). The CDR3 is made up of 15 amino acids. J was trimmed by 9 bases and V by 8 bases; bases with no gene match: 13. This chain's CDR3 is CASGTTGGVFAIQYF. The CDR3 region has the DNA TGTGCCAGCGGTACGACAGGGGGCGTTTTTGCCATTCAGTACTTC.

This clonotype was picked up many times. The chain couples TRBV7-2 to TRBJ1-2; possibly TRBD1 for D (5 bases). The CDR3 sequence is 13 residues long. From germline, CDR1 is SGHTA and CDR2 FQGNSA. The ends were cut back, 8 bases at V and 4 bases at J, with 14 bases in the middle. The CDR3 region is CASHLGQSYGYTF. CDR3 nucleotides: TGTGCCAGCCACCTGGGGCAGTCCTATGGCTACACCTTC.

The V and J genes are TRBV28 and TRBJ2-6, with D perhaps matching TRBD1 or TRBD2 (6 bases each). Germline lookup yields CDR1 MDHEN and CDR2 SYDVKM. The CDR3 loop spans 17 amino acids. The V end lost 5 bases, the J end lost 2 bases, and 16 bases lay between the germline ends. The CDR3 bases are TGTGCCAGCAGTGGATTTGAGGGGGGCACTGGGGCCAACGTCCTGACTTTC. It is translated as CASSGFEGGTGANVLTF.

This clonotype was detected a few times. The J gene is TRBJ2-1, the V gene TRBV4-1; 9 bases are shared with TRBD2. The CDR3 extends over 16 amino acids. Trimming at V came to 0 bases and at J to 5 bases, leaving 5 bases not matched to a gene. In germline, CDR1 is MGHRA, CDR2 YSYEKL. The CDR3: CASSQEPAGGNNEQFF. As DNA, the CDR3 is TGCGCCAGCAGCCAAGAACCAGCGGGGGGTAACAATGAGCAGTTCTTC.

The chain recombines TRBV12-3 or TRBV12-4 with TRBJ2-7; D is perhaps TRBD1 (5 bases). Trimming left V 1 base short and J 5 bases short, with 12 bases between. The CDR3 is 14 residues long. CDR3 loop: CASSLGGAVNEQYF. CDR3 DNA sequence: TGTGCCAGCAGTTTAGGGGGCGCGGTCAACGAGCAGTACTTC.

This clonotype was seen many times. The chain combines TRBV7-2 with TRBJ2-5; TRBD1 aligns across 10 bases. The CDR3 is 15 amino acids. The J segment lost 5 bases and the V segment lost 4 bases, leaving 7 bases of the junction unmatched. The V gene's germline CDR1 is SGHTA and CDR2 FQGNSA. In nucleotides, the CDR3 is TGTGCCAGCAGCTGGCCGGGACAGGGGACGGAGACCCAGTACTTC. Its translation: CASSWPGQGTETQYF.

The chain's CDR3 is CASSAYGAWGFF. The CDR3, as DNA: TGTGCCAGCAGCGCTTACGGGGCATGGGGTTTCTTT. This rearrangement joins TRBV7-9 to TRBJ1-1, with a possible D match to TRBD1 (5 bases). Germline CDR1 reads SEHNR; CDR2 reads FQNEAQ (reference sequence). The CDR3 sequence is 12 residues long. V was shortened by 5 bases and J by 13 bases, with 17 bases between the two germline ends. The complete variable domain, with remaining parts taken from reference TRBV7-9 and TRBJ1-1, reads DTGVSQNPRHKITKRGQNVTFRCDPISEHNRLYWYRQTLGQGPEFLTYFQNEAQLEKSRLLSDRFSAERPKGSFSTLEIQRTEQGDSAMYLCASSAYGAWGFFGQGTRLTVV.

A few counts support this clonotype. The rearrangement links TRBV27 to TRBJ2-1, with D unclear. The CDR3 loop spans 13 amino acids. Between the trimmed V and J ends, which lost 7 bases and 4 bases, there was a span of 11 bases. CDR1 and CDR2 from the germline V gene are MNHEY and SMNVEV (reference sequence). The CDR3, as DNA: TGTGCCAGCAAAACCCCCGGGTACAATGAGCAGTTCTTC. Translating gives CASKTPGYNEQFF.

J is TRBJ2-7 and V is TRBV5-5, with TRBD1 matching 11 bases. V shed 3 bases and J 4 bases; nucleotides not matched to a gene: 6. The germline CDR1 and CDR2 sequences are SGHKS and YYEKEE (reference sequence). This CDR3 has 15 amino acids. This CDR3 reads CASSSPGQGGYEQYV. Here the CDR3 DNA reads TGTGCCAGCAGCTCTCCGGGACAGGGGGGATACGAGCAGTACGTC.

This clonotype was detected only a few times. This rearrangement joins TRBV27 to TRBJ2-3; unclear D gene. The CDR3 contains 14 residues. The V gene's germline CDR1 is MNHEY and CDR2 SMNVEV (reference sequence). The germline V and J ends were trimmed by 10 bases and 6 bases, with 20 bases remaining between them. CDR3 protein: CATPVDARWDTQYF. DNA for the CDR3: TGTGCCACCCCGGTCGACGCCCGATGGGATACGCAGTATTTT.

Many counts were recorded for this clonotype. This chain joins TRBV6-5 and TRBJ2-1; 13 nucleotides align to TRBD2. The V gene end was trimmed by 5 bases and the J gene end by 9 bases; junction bases not matched to a gene: 10. Germline CDR1 and CDR2: MNHEY and SVGAGI. This CDR3 is 16 amino acids long. CDR3 nucleotide sequence: TGTGCCAGCAGTCCAACTAGCGGGGGGGCCAGGTCTGAGCAGTTCTTC. Residues: CASSPTSGGARSEQFF.

The gene calls are TRBV5-1 and TRBJ2-5; unclear D gene. Trimming took off 3 bases at V and 0 bases at J, with 33 bases between the two ends. CDR1 and CDR2 (germline): SGHRS, YFSETQ. The CDR3 is 22 residues long. CDR3 sequence: CASSYLTITSPHSSSDQETQYF. Written as DNA, the CDR3 is TGCGCCAGCAGCTACCTGACAATAACCAGCCCCCATTCAAGCAGTGACCAAGAGACCCAGTACTTC. Full variable domain (outside the CDR3, taken from reference TRBV5-1 and TRBJ2-5): KAGVTQTPRYLIKTRGQQVTLSCSPISGHRSVSWYQQTPGQGLQFLFEYFSETQRNKGNFPGRFSGRQFSNSRSEMNVSTLELGDSALYLCASSYLTITSPHSSSDQETQYFGPGTRLLVL.

This rearrangement joins TRBV9 to TRBJ1-2; D is perhaps TRBD1 (6 bases). Germline assignment: CDR1 SGDLS and CDR2 YYNGEE. The V and J ends lost 4 bases and 7 bases respectively, with 14 bases between them. The length of the CDR3 is 13 residues. The CDR3 nucleotides are TGTGCCAGCAGCTTCAGGGGATTATCTGGCTACACCTTC. Amino acids: CASSFRGLSGYTF.

This clonotype was counted a few times. The chain couples TRBV27 to TRBJ1-2; D call uncertain. In germline, CDR1 is MNHEY, CDR2 SMNVEV (reference sequence). The CDR3 contains 11 residues. Trimming took 8 bases from V and 4 from J, leaving 8 bases between them. CDR3: CASFSPYGYTF. The CDR3 DNA follows: TGTGCCAGCTTTTCACCCTATGGCTACACCTTC.

This clonotype was observed a few times. This chain joins TRBV13 and TRBJ2-2, with 7 bases aligning to TRBD2. Trimming took 5 bases from V and 6 from J; bases not matched to a gene: 6. CDR3 length: 14 residues. Germline CDR1 reads PRHDT; CDR2 reads FYEKMQ (reference sequence). CDR3 sequence: CASSLGGISGELFF. The CDR3 DNA follows: TGTGCCAGCAGCCTGGGGGGGATTTCCGGGGAGCTGTTTTTT.

This clonotype was seen at least ten times. The DNA for the CDR3 is TGTGCCAGCAGCTTGGACGAGGACAGTGTTTATTCACCCCTCCACTTT. It specifies CASSLDEDSVYSPLHF. V is TRBV7-6 and J is TRBJ1-6; a possible D gene is TRBD1 (6 bases). V lost 3 bases and J lost 8, with 17 bases in between. The CDR3 runs to 16 residues. CDR1 and CDR2 (germline): SGHVS, FNYEAQ.

The V gene is TRBV5-5, the J gene TRBJ2-7; D ambiguous. CDR1 is SGHKS and CDR2 is YYEKEE in the germline V gene (reference sequence). V lost 0 bases, J lost 3 bases, and 10 bases lay in between. CDR3 length equals 14 residues. In nucleotides, the CDR3 is TGTGCCAGCAGCTTGGAGAGTTTCTTCTACGAGCAGTACGTC. This sequence encodes CASSLESFFYEQYV.

This clonotype was seen more than once but under ten times. The CDR3 spells CASSLTAPSTDTQYF. The DNA of the CDR3 is TGTGCCAGCAGTCTAACGGCCCCAAGCACAGATACGCAGTATTTT. The chain is built from TRBV12-3 or TRBV12-4 and TRBJ2-3; D gene uncertain. The V end lost 5 bases, the J end lost 0 bases, and 12 bases lay between the germline ends. This CDR3 region has 15 residues.

This clonotype occurred a few times. This chain joins TRBV7-3 and TRBJ1-4; D is perhaps TRBD1 (6 bases). Germline V gives CDR1 SGHTA, CDR2 FQGTGA. This CDR3 region has 14 residues. The V end was cut by 5 bases, the J end by 6 bases, with 13 bases between. The CDR3 nucleotides are TGTGCCAGCAGCCCGACAGGCGCGGATGAAAAACTGTTTTTT. Its protein product is CASSPTGADEKLFF.